A selection of T cell receptor beta chains follows, all from one sample in a study of identifying expanded T cells in peripheral blood. TCRdb keeps only in-frame clones here, not all; method: immunoSEQ multiplex PCR. The sample consists of some 54,000 clones, roughly 82% of them appearing once. Input material: blood. Every receptor here comes from a person between 18 and 75 years old in good health. CDR3s include the opening cysteine and the closing phenylalanine or tryptophan. A D gene is named only where the DNA matches it firmly. The listing skips clone size in some rows; elsewhere it reads once, few, many or a size class.

J: TRBJ2-3
V: TRBV30
D: NA
size: NA
CDR3: CAWSVGNSGTDTQYF
DNA: TGTGCCTGGAGTGTGGGAAATAGCGGTACAGATACGCAGTATTTT

J: TRBJ1-6
V: TRBV27
D: NA
size: NA
CDR3: CASRQSNSPLHF
DNA: TGTGCCAGTAGACAGAGTAATTCACCCCTCCACTTT

J: TRBJ1-4
V: TRBV4-1
D: NA
size: once
CDR3: CASSQVLPGPLGEKLFF
DNA: TGCGCCAGCAGCCAAGTCCTCCCGGGTCCTCTGGGGGAAAAACTGTTTTTT

J: TRBJ1-2
V: TRBV2
D: NA
size: NA
CDR3: CASKGDLSSYGYTF
DNA: TGTGCCAGCAAGGGAGACTTATCCAGCTATGGCTACACCTTC

J: TRBJ1-1
V: TRBV6-5
D: TRBD1
size: NA
CDR3: CASSLTGAATEAFF
DNA: TGTGCCAGCAGTTTGACAGGGGCGGCCACTGAAGCTTTCTTT

J: TRBJ1-5
V: TRBV29-1
D: NA
size: NA
CDR3: CSVGTRNSNQPQHF
DNA: TGCAGCGTTGGGACGCGAAATAGCAATCAGCCCCAGCATTTT

J: TRBJ2-3
V: TRBV6-1
D: TRBD2
size: NA
CDR3: CASSRGGGTDTQYF
DNA: TGTGCCAGCAGCCGCGGGGGGGGCACAGATACGCAGTATTTT

J: TRBJ2-4
V: TRBV4-2
D: NA
size: once
CDR3: CASSQSRDSISYF
DNA: TGTGCCAGCAGCCAATCCCGGGACTCGATCTCGTACTTC

J: TRBJ2-3
V: TRBV5-1
D: NA
size: once
CDR3: CASSLARGNPDTQYF
DNA: TGCGCCAGCAGCTTGGCTCGCGGGAATCCAGATACGCAGTATTTT

J: TRBJ2-7
V: TRBV4-1
D: NA
size: few
CDR3: CASSQETSYEQYF
DNA: TGCGCCAGCAGCCAAGAGACTTCCTACGAGCAGTACTTC

J: TRBJ1-6
V: TRBV7-2
D: TRBD1
size: NA
CDR3: CASSLRTGAGSYNSPLHF
DNA: TGTGCCAGCAGCTTACGGACAGGGGCCGGCTCCTATAATTCACCCCTCCACTTT

J: TRBJ1-2
V: TRBV7-9
D: NA
size: NA
CDR3: CASSLRTPYGYTF
DNA: TGTGCCAGCAGCTTAAGGACTCCATATGGCTACACCTTC

J: TRBJ2-5
V: TRBV7-2
D: NA
size: NA
CDR3: CASSSARRGGQETQYF
DNA: TGTGCCAGCAGCTCGGCCCGGAGGGGTGGGCAAGAGACCCAGTACTTC

J: TRBJ2-1
V: TRBV7-2
D: TRBD2
size: NA
CDR3: CASSSGASGGRGRNEQFF
DNA: TGTGCCAGCAGCTCAGGGGCTAGCGGGGGCCGGGGCAGGAATGAGCAGTTCTTC

J: TRBJ1-2
V: TRBV19
D: TRBD1
size: NA
CDR3: CASRIGTANYGYTF
DNA: TGTGCCAGTAGGATTGGGACAGCAAACTATGGCTACACCTTC

J: TRBJ1-3
V: TRBV18
D: NA
size: NA
CDR3: CASSPPYGNTIYF
DNA: TGTGCCAGCTCACCACCCTACGGGAACACCATATATTTT

J: TRBJ1-4
V: TRBV7-6
D: NA
size: NA
CDR3: CASSLSSFNEKLFF
DNA: TGTGCCAGCAGCTTAAGCAGTTTTAATGAAAAACTGTTTTTT